Here is one T cell receptor beta chain with its context. The antigen is unknown. This sample was included in a study of T-cell memory formation after mild COVID-19. Study findings and constraints: Later expanders leaned CD4+, whereas clones that contracted between day 15 and 85 were balanced CD4/CD8.

TCRdb re-derived calls from the 5' RACE reads in MiXCR, one entry per CDR3 protein. The sample lists just under 350,000 distinct CDR3 sequences; 13% were seen once. The CDR3 loop spans 14 amino acids. Germline V gene sequence: CDR1 SEHNR, CDR2 FQNEAQ (reference sequence). The germline V and J ends were trimmed by 4 bases and 4 bases, with 13 bases remaining between them. The material sequenced was PBMCs or a T cell subset sorted from them (not recorded which). The chain carries TRBV7-9 and TRBJ1-2; maybe TRBD1 (6 bases). The clonotype originates from a man between 18 and 35 years old who had mild COVID-19 (a few samples of this study predate the infection). Cell type and time point are not known. In DNA form, the CDR3 reads TGTGCCAGCAGCTCACACAGGGAGAGCTATGGCTACACCTTC. Its translation is CASSSHRESYGYTF.